These T cell receptor beta chains were read from a single sample in a study of blood T cell repertoires in COVID-19. Libraries were prepared by immunoSEQ multiplex PCR; TCRdb keeps only in-frame clonotypes and omits some of them. Of over 20,000 clones listed, roughly 89% were seen once; the top ten hold over 15%. The sequencing sample was made of peripheral blood. Every receptor here comes from a man between 65 and 85 years old with active COVID-19. Both conserved end residues are part of each CDR3. A D gene is named only where the DNA matches it firmly. Size is omitted from some rows. Given values are once, few, many or a class for expanded clones.

v_call: TRBV5-1; clone_size: NA; j_call: TRBJ1-2; d_call: TRBD1; cdr3_nt: TGCGCCAGCAAGGAGACAGGGGCCTATGGCTACACCTTC; cdr3_aa: CASKETGAYGYTF
v_call: TRBV5-1; clone_size: once; j_call: TRBJ1-3; d_call: TRBD1; cdr3_nt: TGCGCCAGCAGCAACCGGGACAGGGGTGGAAACACCATATATTTT; cdr3_aa: CASSNRDRGGNTIYF
v_call: TRBV2; clone_size: NA; j_call: TRBJ1-3; d_call: NA; cdr3_nt: TGTGCCAGCAGTGTCAGCGACTTGAGCTCTGGAAACACCATATATTTT; cdr3_aa: CASSVSDLSSGNTIYF
v_call: TRBV9; clone_size: NA; j_call: TRBJ1-4; d_call: TRBD1; cdr3_nt: TGTGCCAGCAGCGTTTCAACAGGGGCAACTAATGAAAAACTGTTTTTT; cdr3_aa: CASSVSTGATNEKLFF
v_call: TRBV23-1; clone_size: NA; j_call: TRBJ2-7; d_call: TRBD1; cdr3_nt: TGCGCCAGCAGTCAGCCATTCCCGGACAGGCGTGGAGTTGAGCAGTACTTC; cdr3_aa: CASSQPFPDRRGVEQYF
v_call: TRBV5-1; clone_size: NA; j_call: TRBJ2-3; d_call: NA; cdr3_nt: TGCGCCAGCAGTGGCGGGCTGAGCACAGATACGCAGTATTTT; cdr3_aa: CASSGGLSTDTQYF
v_call: TRBV6-5; clone_size: NA; j_call: TRBJ2-5; d_call: TRBD1; cdr3_nt: TGTGCCAGCAGACCGACAGGGGGGATCTATGAGACCCAGTACTTC; cdr3_aa: CASRPTGGIYETQYF
v_call: TRBV2; clone_size: NA; j_call: TRBJ2-1; d_call: TRBD1; cdr3_nt: TGTGCCAGCACCCCGGACAGGGATAATGAGCAGTTCTTC; cdr3_aa: CASTPDRDNEQFF
v_call: TRBV29-1; clone_size: NA; j_call: TRBJ2-2; d_call: NA; cdr3_nt: TGCAGCGTTCCCTCCAGTTCCCCCGGGGAGCTGTTTTTT; cdr3_aa: CSVPSSSPGELFF
v_call: TRBV15; clone_size: NA; j_call: TRBJ1-6; d_call: NA; cdr3_nt: TGTGCCACCAGCCTTCGGGGGGTCGGGTCACCCCTCCACTTT; cdr3_aa: CATSLRGVGSPLHF
v_call: TRBV6-1; clone_size: NA; j_call: TRBJ1-2; d_call: NA; cdr3_nt: TGTGCCAGCAGTGAAGTCCAGACAGCCTCCTATGGCTACACCTTC; cdr3_aa: CASSEVQTASYGYTF
v_call: TRBV27; clone_size: NA; j_call: TRBJ2-7; d_call: TRBD2; cdr3_nt: TGTGCCAGCAGTTTATTGGACGCCGGGAGGGGGTACGAGCAGTACTTC; cdr3_aa: CASSLLDAGRGYEQYF
v_call: TRBV11-2; clone_size: NA; j_call: TRBJ1-1; d_call: NA; cdr3_nt: TGTGCCAGCAGCTTAGCACAGGGTAAGGATTTCTTT; cdr3_aa: CASSLAQGKDFF
v_call: TRBV24-1; clone_size: NA; j_call: TRBJ2-3; d_call: NA; cdr3_nt: TGTGCCACCAGTGACCCGAGACAAACTAGCACAGATACGCAGTATTTT; cdr3_aa: CATSDPRQTSTDTQYF
v_call: TRBV6-6; clone_size: NA; j_call: TRBJ1-6; d_call: NA; cdr3_nt: TGTGCCAGCATTCCGGGACAACGACATTCACCCCTCCACTTT; cdr3_aa: CASIPGQRHSPLHF
v_call: TRBV30; clone_size: NA; j_call: TRBJ2-3; d_call: TRBD1; cdr3_nt: TGTGCCTGGAGTTTGAGACAGGGGGTCTCGGTTACGCAGTATTTT; cdr3_aa: CAWSLRQGVSVTQYF
v_call: TRBV7-8; clone_size: NA; j_call: TRBJ1-6; d_call: TRBD1; cdr3_nt: TGTGCCAGCAGCCCGGGAAACAGGGGCTCACCCCTCCACTTT; cdr3_aa: CASSPGNRGSPLHF
v_call: TRBV5-1; clone_size: NA; j_call: TRBJ2-7; d_call: NA; cdr3_nt: TGCGCCAGCAGCTTGGCCTCCGGGTCCCTCTCCTACGAGCAGTACTTC; cdr3_aa: CASSLASGSLSYEQYF
v_call: TRBV27; clone_size: NA; j_call: TRBJ1-2; d_call: TRBD1; cdr3_nt: TGTGCCAGCAGTTTTGCGGGGACAGGGGGCGATTATGGCTACACCTTC; cdr3_aa: CASSFAGTGGDYGYTF
v_call: TRBV7-9; clone_size: few; j_call: TRBJ2-1; d_call: TRBD1; cdr3_nt: TGTGCCAGCAGCTTATCGGGACAGGGGTGGAATGAGCAGTTCTTC; cdr3_aa: CASSLSGQGWNEQFF
v_call: TRBV12-3/TRBV12-4; clone_size: NA; j_call: TRBJ2-7; d_call: NA; cdr3_nt: NA; cdr3_aa: CASSSSGEQYF
v_call: TRBV4-2; clone_size: NA; j_call: TRBJ2-3; d_call: TRBD1; cdr3_nt: TGTGCCAGCAGCCAGACGGACAGGTCTAGCACAGATACGCAGTATTTT; cdr3_aa: CASSQTDRSSTDTQYF
v_call: TRBV6-4; clone_size: NA; j_call: TRBJ2-1; d_call: TRBD1; cdr3_nt: TGTGCCAGCAGTGACACTTTCCGGACAGGGGGCAATGAGCAGTTCTTC; cdr3_aa: CASSDTFRTGGNEQFF
v_call: TRBV6-5; clone_size: NA; j_call: TRBJ2-3; d_call: TRBD2; cdr3_nt: TGTGCCAGCAGAACTAGCGGGAGTAGCACAGATACGCAGTATTTT; cdr3_aa: CASRTSGSSTDTQYF
v_call: TRBV6-2/TRBV6-3; clone_size: few; j_call: TRBJ1-2; d_call: NA; cdr3_nt: TGTGCCAGCAGTTTAGACACCCAGCTCTATGGCTACACCTTC; cdr3_aa: CASSLDTQLYGYTF
v_call: TRBV11-2; clone_size: few; j_call: TRBJ2-2; d_call: NA; cdr3_nt: TGTGCCAGCAGCTTAAGACCCCCCGGGACCGGGGAGCTGTTTTTT; cdr3_aa: CASSLRPPGTGELFF
v_call: TRBV4-1; clone_size: NA; j_call: TRBJ1-2; d_call: NA; cdr3_nt: TGCGCCAGCAGCCTCCGGGACACCCTACCGACCTATGGCTACACCTTC; cdr3_aa: CASSLRDTLPTYGYTF